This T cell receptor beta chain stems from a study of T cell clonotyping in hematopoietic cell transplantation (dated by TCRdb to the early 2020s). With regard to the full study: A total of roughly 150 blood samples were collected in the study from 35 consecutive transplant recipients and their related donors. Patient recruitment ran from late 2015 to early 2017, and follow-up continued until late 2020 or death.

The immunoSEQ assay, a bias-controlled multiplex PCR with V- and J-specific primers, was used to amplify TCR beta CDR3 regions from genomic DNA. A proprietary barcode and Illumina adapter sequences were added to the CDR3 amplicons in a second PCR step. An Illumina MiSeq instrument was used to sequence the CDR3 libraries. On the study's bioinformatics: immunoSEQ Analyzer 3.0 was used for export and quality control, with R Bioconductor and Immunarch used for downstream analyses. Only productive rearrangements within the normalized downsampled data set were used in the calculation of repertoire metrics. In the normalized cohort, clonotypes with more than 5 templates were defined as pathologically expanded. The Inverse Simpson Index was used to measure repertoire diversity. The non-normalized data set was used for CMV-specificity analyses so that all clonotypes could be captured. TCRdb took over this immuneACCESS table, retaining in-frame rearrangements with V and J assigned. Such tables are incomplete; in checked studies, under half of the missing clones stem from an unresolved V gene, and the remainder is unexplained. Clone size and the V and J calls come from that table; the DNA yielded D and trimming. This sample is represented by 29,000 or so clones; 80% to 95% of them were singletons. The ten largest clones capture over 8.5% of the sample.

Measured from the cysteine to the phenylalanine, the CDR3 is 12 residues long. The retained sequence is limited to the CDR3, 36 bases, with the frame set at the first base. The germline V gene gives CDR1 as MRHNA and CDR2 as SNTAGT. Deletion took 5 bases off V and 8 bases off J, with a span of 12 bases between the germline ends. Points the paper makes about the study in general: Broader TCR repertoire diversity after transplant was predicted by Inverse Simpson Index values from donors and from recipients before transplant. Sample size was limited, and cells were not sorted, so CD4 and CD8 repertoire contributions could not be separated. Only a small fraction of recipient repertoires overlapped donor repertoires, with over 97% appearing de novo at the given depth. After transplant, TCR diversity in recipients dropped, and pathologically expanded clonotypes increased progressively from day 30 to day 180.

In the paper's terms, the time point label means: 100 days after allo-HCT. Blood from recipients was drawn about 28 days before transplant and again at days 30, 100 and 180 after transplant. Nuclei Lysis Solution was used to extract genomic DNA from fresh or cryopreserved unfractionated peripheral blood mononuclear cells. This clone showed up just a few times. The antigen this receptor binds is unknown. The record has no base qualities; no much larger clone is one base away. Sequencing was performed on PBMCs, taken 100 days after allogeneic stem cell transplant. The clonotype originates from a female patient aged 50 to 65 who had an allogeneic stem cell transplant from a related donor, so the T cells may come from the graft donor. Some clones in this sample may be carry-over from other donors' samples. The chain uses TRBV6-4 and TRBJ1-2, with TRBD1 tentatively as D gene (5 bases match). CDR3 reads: CASSPGEGGYTF. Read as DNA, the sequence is TGTGCCAGCAGTCCGGGGGAAGGGGGCTACACCTTC.